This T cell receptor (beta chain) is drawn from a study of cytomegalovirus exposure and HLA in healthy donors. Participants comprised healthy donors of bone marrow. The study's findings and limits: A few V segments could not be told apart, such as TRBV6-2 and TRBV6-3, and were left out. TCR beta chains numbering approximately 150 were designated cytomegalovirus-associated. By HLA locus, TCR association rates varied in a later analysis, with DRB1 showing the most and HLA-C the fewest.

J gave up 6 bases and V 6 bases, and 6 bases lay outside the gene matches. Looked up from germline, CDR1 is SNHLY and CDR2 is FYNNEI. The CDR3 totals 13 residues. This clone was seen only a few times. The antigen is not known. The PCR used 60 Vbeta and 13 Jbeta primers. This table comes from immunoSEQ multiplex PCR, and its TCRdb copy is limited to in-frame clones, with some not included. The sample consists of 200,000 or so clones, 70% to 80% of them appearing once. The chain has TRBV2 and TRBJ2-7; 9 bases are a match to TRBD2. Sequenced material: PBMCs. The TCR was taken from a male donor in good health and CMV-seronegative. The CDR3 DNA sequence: TGTGCCAGCAGGGAGCTAGCGGGATCCGAGCAGTACTTC. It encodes CASRELAGSEQYF. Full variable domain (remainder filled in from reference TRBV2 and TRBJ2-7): EPEVTQTPSHQVTQMGQEVILRCVPISNHLYFYWYRQILGQKVEFLVSFYNNEISEKSEIFDDQFSVERPDGSNFTLKIRSTKLEDSAMYFCASRELAGSEQYFGPGTRLTVT.